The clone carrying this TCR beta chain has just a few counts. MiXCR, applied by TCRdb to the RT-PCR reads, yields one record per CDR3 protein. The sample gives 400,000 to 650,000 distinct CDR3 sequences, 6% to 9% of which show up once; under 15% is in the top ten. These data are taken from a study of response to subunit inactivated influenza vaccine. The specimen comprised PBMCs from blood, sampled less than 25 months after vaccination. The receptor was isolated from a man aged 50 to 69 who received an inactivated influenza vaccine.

CDR3 sequence (DNA): TGTGCCAGCAGTTTACCTAATGGGGGCGCCGACGAGCAGTACTTC. The encoded protein is CASSLPNGGADEQYF. This chain links TRBV28 with TRBJ2-7, with D possibly matching TRBD1 (6 bases). Deletions cut 2 bases from V and 5 bases from J, with 16 bases between. The germline gives CDR1 MDHEN, CDR2 SYDVKM. The CDR3 is made up of 15 amino acids.